The text below deals with one TCR beta chain. This sample stems from a study of blood T cell repertoires in COVID-19. About the study: Sources were T cells, B-cell-depleted T cells, or PBMCs; the material itself was cDNA or gDNA.

Clones were sequenced by immunoSEQ multiplex PCR, and TCRdb holds only the in-frame ones, with some missing. The table lists roughly 98,000 clones, about 92% of them singletons. The V end was cut by 3 bases, the J end by 9 bases, with 15 bases between. The germline CDR1 and CDR2 sequences are WNHNN and SYGVQD (reference sequence). The CDR3 has 14 amino acids. The V gene is TRBV10-1, the J gene TRBJ2-1; a weak D match, TRBD2 (5 bases). The sequencing sample was made of peripheral blood. The clonotype originates from a woman aged 55-69 years with active COVID-19. In DNA, the CDR3 is TGCGCCAGCAGTGATGGTCTAGCATTCACTGAGCAGTTCTTC. Protein: CASSDGLAFTEQFF.